In this sample, the clone carrying this T cell receptor (beta chain) turned up many times. The study enrolled patients aged 18 to 65 with newly diagnosed hyperthyroidism of under 2 months' duration. Diagnosing involved the use of clinical symptoms, serum thyroxine and TRAb, thyroid ultrasound and orbital computed tomography. CDR1 MNHNS and CDR2 SASEGT come from the germline V gene. The CDR3 spans 16 residues. V was pared by 2 bases and J by 8 bases, with 10 bases of the junction left unmatched. These data come from a study of T cells in Graves' hyperthyroidism and ophthalmopathy. TCR beta CDR3 region amplification was performed from RNA transcripts. First-round RT-PCR targeting the TCR CDR3 was performed with the HTBI primer set. Each CDR3 protein is one row after TCRdb ran MiXCR on the multiplex PCR reads. Of about 560,000 distinct CDR3 sequences in the sample, 16% were seen once.

This rearrangement joins TRBV6-1 to TRBJ2-1; 9 bases align to TRBD1. This sequence was found in a woman aged 18-29 years with Graves' hyperthyroidism. Sequenced material: blood. The CDR3 loop reads CASSEIGTGIYDEQFF. Here the CDR3 DNA reads TGTGCCAGCAGTGAAATTGGGACAGGGATATACGATGAGCAGTTCTTC.